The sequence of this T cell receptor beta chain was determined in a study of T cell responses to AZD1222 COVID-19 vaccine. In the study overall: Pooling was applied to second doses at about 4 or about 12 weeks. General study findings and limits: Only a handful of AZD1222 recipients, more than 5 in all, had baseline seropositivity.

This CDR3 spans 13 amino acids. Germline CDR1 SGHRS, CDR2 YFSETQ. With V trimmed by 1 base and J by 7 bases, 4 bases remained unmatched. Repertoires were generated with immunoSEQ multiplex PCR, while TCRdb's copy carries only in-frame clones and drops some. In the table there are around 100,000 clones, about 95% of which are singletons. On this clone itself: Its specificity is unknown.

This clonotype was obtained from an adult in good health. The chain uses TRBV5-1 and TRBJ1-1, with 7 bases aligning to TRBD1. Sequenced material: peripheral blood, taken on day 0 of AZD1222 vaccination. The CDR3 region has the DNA TGCGCCAGCAGCTTGTTGGGGACAGATGAAGCTTTCTTT. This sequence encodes CASSLLGTDEAFF.